This T cell receptor beta chain emerged from a study of OX40 agonist ivuxolimab in advanced cancers. Clones were read by immunoSEQ multiplex PCR, and TCRdb kept only the in-frame ones, dropping some. The data contain approximately 77,000 clones, around 92% of them seen just once; the ten biggest clones take up around 10%. V lost 0 bases and J lost 8; bases outside the gene matches: 3. This CDR3 comprises 13 residues. Germline CDR1 MNHEY, CDR2 SVGAGI. This clone was observed a few times. The rearrangement links TRBV6-5 to TRBJ2-7; 8 bases fit TRBD2. The source is an adult with an advanced solid tumor such as melanoma, head and neck, liver or kidney cancer. The sample consisted of CD4+ or CD8+ T cells sorted from blood, taken in a trial of the OX40 agonist ivuxolimab. CDR3 bases: TGTGCCAGCAGTTACTCCGGGACTAGTCAGCAGTACTTC. Translated: CASSYSGTSQQYF.